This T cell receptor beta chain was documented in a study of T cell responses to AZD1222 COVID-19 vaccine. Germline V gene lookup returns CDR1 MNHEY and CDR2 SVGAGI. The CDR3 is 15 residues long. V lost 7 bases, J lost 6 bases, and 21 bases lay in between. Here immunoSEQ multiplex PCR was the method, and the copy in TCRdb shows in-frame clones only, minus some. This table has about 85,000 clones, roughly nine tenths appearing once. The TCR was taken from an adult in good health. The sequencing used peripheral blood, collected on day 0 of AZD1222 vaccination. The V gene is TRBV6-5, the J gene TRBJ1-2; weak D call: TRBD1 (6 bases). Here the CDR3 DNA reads TGTGCCAGCATCACGCGACGGGGGGCTGTCGATGGCTACACCTTC. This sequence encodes CASITRRGAVDGYTF.